What follows are 5 T cell receptor beta chains derived from one specimen sequenced in a study of cytomegalovirus exposure and HLA in healthy donors. Use of 60 Vbeta and 13 Jbeta primers characterized the PCR. Libraries were prepared by immunoSEQ multiplex PCR; TCRdb keeps only in-frame clonotypes and omits some of them. Among about 98,000 clones listed, roughly 70% were seen once. The sample comprised PBMCs. The receptors stem from a male donor in good health and CMV-seronegative.

The chain employs TRBV5-1 and TRBJ1-5; 8 bases agree with TRBD1. The CDR3 loop spans 15 amino acids. The junction had 6 bases not matched to a gene; V was cut back by 3 bases and J by 4 bases. Germline values: CDR1 SGHRS, CDR2 YFSETQ. This CDR3 reads CASSSQGAWNQPQHF. CDR3 DNA: TGCGCCAGCAGCTCGCAGGGGGCTTGGAATCAGCCCCAGCATTTT.

The chain combines TRBV5-1 with TRBJ2-7, with a tentative D call TRBD2 (6 bases). V was clipped by 0 bases and J by 9 bases, with 13 bases between them. Germline lookup yields CDR1 SGHRS and CDR2 YFSETQ. The CDR3 sequence is 13 residues long. The CDR3 region is CASSLDGGHGQYF. The CDR3 DNA reads TGCGCCAGCAGCTTGGACGGGGGTCACGGGCAGTACTTC.

The chain employs TRBV11-2 and TRBJ2-7, with a weak D call TRBD2 (6 bases). CDR3 length: 15 amino acids. V lost 1 base to trimming and J lost 2 bases, with 12 bases between them. CDR1 and CDR2 (germline): SGHAT, FQNNGV. The CDR3 here is CASSLGASATYEQYF. DNA for the CDR3: TGTGCCAGCAGCTTAGGGGCTAGCGCGACCTACGAGCAGTACTTC. Supplemented by reference TRBV11-2 and TRBJ2-7, the full variable domain reads EAGVAQSPRYKIIEKRQSVAFWCNPISGHATLYWYQQILGQGPKLLIQFQNNGVVDDSQLPKDRFSAERLKGVDSTLKIQPAKLEDSAVYLCASSLGASATYEQYFGPGTRLTVT.

The chain employs TRBV30 and TRBJ2-3; D is possibly TRBD2 (6 bases). This CDR3 has 14 residues. The germline V gene encodes CDR1 GTSNPN and CDR2 SVGIG (reference sequence). Trimming removed 0 bases at V and 6 bases at J, with 13 bases between. Here the CDR3 DNA reads TGTGCCTGGAGTGTCGGAGGGTTAACGGATACGCAGTATTTT. Translating gives CAWSVGGLTDTQYF.

The rearrangement joins TRBV25-1 to TRBJ2-1, with 11 bases lining up with TRBD2. With V trimmed by 3 bases and J by 5 bases, 3 bases remained unmatched. The CDR3 covers 15 residues. From germline, CDR1 is MGHDK and CDR2 SYGVNS. CDR3 protein: CASSDGTSGDNEQFF. The DNA for the CDR3 is TGTGCCAGCAGTGATGGGACTAGCGGTGACAATGAGCAGTTCTTC. Complete variable domain (other parts from reference TRBV25-1 and TRBJ2-1): EADIYQTPRYLVIGTGKKITLECSQTMGHDKMYWYQQDPGMELHLIHYSYGVNSTEKGDLSSESTVSRIRTEHFPLTLESARPSHTSQYLCASSDGTSGDNEQFFGPGTRLTVL.